This record covers a single TCR beta chain. Its antigen specificity is not known. The record has no base qualities; no much larger clone is one base away. Library preparation used the immunoSEQ multiplex PCR assay. For the multiplex PCR, a mixture combining 60 forward primers for TCR Vbeta segments and 13 reverse primers for TCR Jbeta segments was used. Amplification of the CDR3 region of rearranged TCR beta genes was performed with a multiplex PCR assay on genomic DNA. The amplified TCR beta libraries were sequenced on the Illumina HiSeq System as 87-base-pair reads. As for the original processing: Across the 700 or so repertoires, a later analysis counted 78 million or so unique TCR beta chains, 9.5 million to 12 million of which were shared by at least two donors. To remove PCR and sequencing errors, raw reads were error-corrected and collapsed into unique sequences using a nearest-neighbor algorithm that merged closely related sequences. To assign V, D and J gene segments, CDR3 sequences were aligned to IMGT reference sequences. For a sequence to be retained, at least a six-nucleotide match to both a V gene segment and a J gene segment was required. Rearrangements were called productive when the CDR3 lacked stop codons and stayed in frame with V and J; all others were non-productive. Following IMGT convention, CDR3 was defined as the stretch from the second conserved V-encoded cysteine up to the conserved J-encoded phenylalanine. The earlier analysis of about 620 of the donors excluded sequences that lacked an unambiguous match to a single V gene segment. In an earlier analysis of 587 of the donors, a V segment was called functional when productive rearrangements were above 56.7%, and segregating when the standard deviation between donors exceeded 5%. A statistical classification framework was developed to diagnose cytomegalovirus status using the catalog of TCR beta chain sequences. In a later analysis, TCR nucleotide sequences were compared against IMGT/GENE-DB human TR gene sequences so that V and J genes could be assigned. Using the TCRdist pipeline, a later analysis assigned CDR3 sequences along with most-parsimonious VDJ recombination scenarios. In a later analysis, each TCR beta chain was defined by its CDR3 amino acid sequence together with its V-gene family, and reads without a unique V-gene family were excluded. A later analysis removed over 500 highly shared, low-generation-probability nucleotide sequences to deal with suspected cross-contamination and a sequencing artifact. For each public chain, a later analysis derived a clonal expansion index from normalized ranks of inferred template counts within each repertoire. A later analysis computed generation probabilities with a VDJ recombination model fitted to out-of-frame rearrangements, and checked the results against IGoR. In a later analysis, hypergeometric tests were used to score TCR-TCR, TCR-HLA and TCR-CMV co-occurrence, with a repertoire-size bias correction applied to TCR pairs. To estimate false discovery rates, a later analysis permuted the HLA or CMV assignments 20 times. A later analysis grouped co-occurring TCRs with DBSCAN, adding TCRdist sequence similarity when clustering within HLA-allele-positive subsets. Repertoires with fewer than 30,000 or more than 120,000 public chains, plus five repertoires with anomalous nucleotide sharing, were excluded from co-occurrence clustering. The source is immuneACCESS, and TCRdb retained only in-frame sequences with V and J called. Part of the clones is not carried over; for the studies checked, unresolved V genes explain less than half of this, and the remainder is unexplained. V, J and clone size are those of that table, while D and trimming were read from the DNA. This sample is represented by about 130,000 clones; roughly 83% of them were singletons. Less than 1.5% of the sample is held by the ten biggest clonotypes.

This entry is derived from a study of cytomegalovirus exposure and HLA in healthy donors (dated 2017 in TCRdb). Some background on the complete study: An earlier analysis of about 530 of the donors reported 276 Gb of sequence data and about 120 million unique TCR beta sequences obtained from about 180 million T cells. About 320 gigabases of sequencing data and 78 million or so unique TCR sequences were included in an early release covering several hundred HLA-typed donors. The aim of the study was to test whether cataloging public T cell receptors could identify signatures of past pathogen exposure. In the later analysis, no new phenotypic data were used to find candidate immune exposures; instead, reliance was placed on TCR beta sequences and their occurrence across donors. Typing coverage differed by locus: A, B, C, DRB1 and DQB1 were typed in roughly 629-640 donors, DQA1 in approximately 520, DPA1 in around 580, and DPB1 in 400 to 490. The genetic ancestry cluster associated with self-reported Caucasian donors included 80% to 90% of the 398 genotyped donors. The T cell repertoires of 700 or so subjects were profiled by immunosequencing and related to cytomegalovirus serostatus. Four to six DR-DQ haplotypes were handled as single units for association and clustering because linkage in the cohort was strong. A later genetic analysis took genome-wide SNP genotypes for about 55% of the roughly 670 donors and used that subset as a discovery cohort. The study combined high-throughput TCR immunosequencing, statistical association of individual TCRs with disease status, and machine learning to predict cytomegalovirus infection status. A later analysis re-analyzed previously published TCR beta repertoires from about 600 donors and added high-resolution HLA genotyping to study TCR occurrence patterns. An earlier analysis of some 600 of the donors applied high-throughput TCR beta sequencing to assess whether each TCR beta V gene segment acted as functional or pseudogenic. Among 300 to 500 genotyped donors of the cohort, an average of approximately 240,000 unique TCR beta nucleotide sequences was sequenced per donor, of which approximately 19% were non-productive. Donor age, sex, ethnicity and CMV serostatus were compiled together with the repertoire data. Every repertoire in the discovery cohort had been generated on one and the same sequencing platform. Class I and class II HLA loci were covered by the typing at four-digit resolution. In addition to the first cohort of hundreds of subjects, a separate validation cohort of some 120 different subjects was used.

V and J are truncated by 2 bases and 8 bases respectively, leaving an intervening sequence of 15 bases. CDR1 is given as GTSNPN and CDR2 as SVGIG, both from the germline V gene (reference sequence). Reading from cysteine to phenylalanine, the CDR3 counts 13 amino acids. CDR3 DNA only is kept here, 39 bases in frame from base 1. Study-wide findings and limitations: The 87-base-pair reads could not distinguish some IMGT-functional V segments, including TRBV6-2 and TRBV6-3, so those segments were excluded. Broadly in line with IMGT annotations, most TCR beta V segments showed up in productive rearrangements about 87% or about 30% of the time in an earlier analysis of roughly 590 of the donors. Because HLA typing was unavailable for some donors at each locus, only the typed subset was used in association tests. The cohort was sequenced for TCR beta chains only, and without alpha or paired-chain data the features that could be detected were limited. Strong co-occurrence of HLA alleles, especially DR and DQ, made assigning TCR associations to individual alleles difficult. The presence/absence analyses assumed that sequencing depth was roughly uniform across donors, and that assumption may not be true. A later genetic analysis associated a missense DCLRE1C variant with V-gene and J-gene trimming of TCR beta chains, and an independent cohort replicated the association. Most TCR sequences were seen in very few donors, while some public TCRs were found in many individuals. In a later genetic analysis, fewer N-insertions in productive TCRs were reported among donors in an Asian-associated ancestry cluster than the approximately 670-donor mean. A later analysis found that most CMV-associated TCR beta chains appeared HLA-restricted, with HLA associations seemingly driven largely by CMV exposure. Because counts were too low, roughly 16 rarely observed V segments, including chromosome 9 orphons, were excluded from the earlier analysis of roughly 580 of the donors. Cytomegalovirus status was reported to be diagnosed by the classifier with high specificity and sensitivity in both the original and validation cohorts. The study listed 170 or so TCR beta chains as associated with cytomegalovirus. A few of the identified cytomegalovirus-associated TCR beta chains were confirmed in vitro to be specific for cytomegalovirus antigens. Linkage disequilibrium might explain the correlated functional status among segregating V segments, but an unknown experimental factor could not be excluded. A later analysis reported that several top co-occurrence clusters appeared linked to parvovirus B19, influenza, CMV and Epstein-Barr virus. A cluster of highly shared sequence variants was judged likely to be a technical artifact of the sequencing pipeline. In a later analysis, the rate of TCR association differed among HLA loci, with DRB1 alleles having the most associated TCRs and HLA-C alleles having the fewest. In a later analysis, HLA-associated TCR beta chains were found to be more clonally expanded and to have lower generation probabilities than equally common non-associated chains. A further reported finding was that TCR beta sequences accurately predicted the HLA-A and HLA-B alleles for most subjects in the first cohort. At a false discovery rate of 0.05, a later analysis linked some 18,000 TCR beta sequences to specific HLA alleles. Immune exposure information for the cohort was limited to CMV serostatus. According to the authors, the approach could potentially be generalized to other disease states and immunological phenotypes.

The cohort consisted of 600 to 700 healthy bone marrow donors. At the time of sampling, every cohort member was nominally healthy, though immune exposures that went unrecorded were likely present. The donor tested CMV seronegative, placing the donor among the 350 or so seronegative members of the cohort. A peripheral blood sample was provided by each donor, and peripheral blood mononuclear cells were used for TCR beta sequencing. The Qiagen DNeasy Blood Extraction Kit was used to extract genomic DNA from the blood cell samples. This clonotype was sampled from a girl aged 2 to 9 in good health and CMV-seronegative. Input material: PBMCs. Recombination connected TRBV30 to TRBJ1-1; a tentative D match to TRBD1 spans 5 bases. The CDR3 protein: CAWSLSRAAEAFF. The nucleotide sequence is TGTGCCTGGAGTTTGTCCAGGGCCGCCGAAGCTTTCTTT.